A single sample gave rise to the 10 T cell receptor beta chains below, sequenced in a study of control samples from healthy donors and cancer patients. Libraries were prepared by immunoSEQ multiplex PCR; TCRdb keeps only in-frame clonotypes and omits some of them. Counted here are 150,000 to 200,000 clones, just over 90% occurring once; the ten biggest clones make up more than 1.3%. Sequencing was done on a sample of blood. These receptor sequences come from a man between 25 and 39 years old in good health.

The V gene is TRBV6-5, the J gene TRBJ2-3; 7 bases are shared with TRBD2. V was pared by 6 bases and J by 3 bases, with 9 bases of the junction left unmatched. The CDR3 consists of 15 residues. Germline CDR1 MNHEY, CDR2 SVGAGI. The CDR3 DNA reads TGTGCCAGCAGGTCAGCGGGAAAGGGAACAGATACGCAGTATTTT. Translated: CASRSAGKGTDTQYF.

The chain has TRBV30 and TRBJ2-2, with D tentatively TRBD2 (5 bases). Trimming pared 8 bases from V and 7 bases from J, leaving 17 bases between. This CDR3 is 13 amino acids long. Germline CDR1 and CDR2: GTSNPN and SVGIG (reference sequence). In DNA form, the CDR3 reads TGTGCCATATCGAGGGTGATGGGCGGGGAGCTGTTTTTT. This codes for CAISRVMGGELFF. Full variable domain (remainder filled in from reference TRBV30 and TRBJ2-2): SQTIHQWPATLVQPVGSPLSLECTVEGTSNPNLYWYRQAAGRGLQLLFYSVGIGQISSEVPQNLSASRPQDRQFILSSKKLLLSDSGFYLCAISRVMGGELFFGEGSRLTVL.

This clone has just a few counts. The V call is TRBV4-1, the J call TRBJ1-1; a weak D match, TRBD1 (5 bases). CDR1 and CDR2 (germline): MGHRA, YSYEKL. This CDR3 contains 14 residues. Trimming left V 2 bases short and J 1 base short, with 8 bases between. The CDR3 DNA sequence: TGCGCCAGCAGCCAACCGACAGCGAACACTGAAGCTTTCTTT. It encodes CASSQPTANTEAFF.

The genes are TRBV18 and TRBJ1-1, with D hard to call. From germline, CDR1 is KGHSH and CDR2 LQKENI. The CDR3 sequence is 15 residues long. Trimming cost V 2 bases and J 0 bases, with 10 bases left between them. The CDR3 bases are TGTGCCAGCTCACCAACGGACTTCATGAACACTGAAGCTTTCTTT. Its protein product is CASSPTDFMNTEAFF.

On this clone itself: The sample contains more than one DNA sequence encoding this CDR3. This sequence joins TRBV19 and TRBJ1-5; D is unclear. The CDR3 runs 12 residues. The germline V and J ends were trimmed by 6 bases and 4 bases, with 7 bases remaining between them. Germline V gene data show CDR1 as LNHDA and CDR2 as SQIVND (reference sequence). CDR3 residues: CASRTGNQPQHF. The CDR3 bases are TGTGCCAGTAGGACCGGGAATCAGCCCCAGCATTTT.

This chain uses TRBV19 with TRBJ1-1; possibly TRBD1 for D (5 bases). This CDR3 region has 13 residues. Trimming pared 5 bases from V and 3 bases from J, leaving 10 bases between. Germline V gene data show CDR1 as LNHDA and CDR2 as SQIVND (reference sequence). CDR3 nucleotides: TGTGCCAGTAGTCAAGGGGATTACACTGAAGCTTTCTTT. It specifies CASSQGDYTEAFF.

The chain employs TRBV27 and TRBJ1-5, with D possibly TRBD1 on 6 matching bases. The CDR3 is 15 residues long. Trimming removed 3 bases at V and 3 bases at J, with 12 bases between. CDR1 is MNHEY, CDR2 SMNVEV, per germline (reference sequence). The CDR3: CASSFTTGNNQPQHF. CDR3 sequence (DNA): TGTGCCAGCAGTTTCACTACAGGGAACAATCAGCCCCAGCATTTT.

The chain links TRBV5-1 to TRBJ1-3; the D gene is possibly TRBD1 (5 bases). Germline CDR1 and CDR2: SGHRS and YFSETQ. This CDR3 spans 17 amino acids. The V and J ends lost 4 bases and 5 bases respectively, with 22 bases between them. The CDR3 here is CASSPQTQGMGRNTIYF. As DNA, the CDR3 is TGCGCCAGCAGCCCCCAAACGCAGGGTATGGGGCGAAACACCATATATTTT.

CDR3 in amino acids: CASRPQGVYEQYF. In nucleotides, the CDR3 is TGTGCCAGCAGGCCACAGGGGGTCTACGAGCAGTACTTC. The chain uses TRBV28 and TRBJ2-7; 8 bases line up with TRBD1. J was trimmed by 3 bases and V by 6 bases; bases with no gene match: 4. Germline CDR1 reads MDHEN; CDR2 reads SYDVKM. The CDR3 loop spans 13 amino acids.

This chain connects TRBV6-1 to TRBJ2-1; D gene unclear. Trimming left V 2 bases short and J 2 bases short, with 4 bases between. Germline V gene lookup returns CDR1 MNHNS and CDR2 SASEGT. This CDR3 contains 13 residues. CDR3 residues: CASSESTYNEQFF. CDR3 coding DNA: TGTGCCAGCAGTGAAAGTACCTACAATGAGCAGTTCTTC.